The 19 T cell receptor beta chains given below trace back to one sample, sequenced in a study of cytomegalovirus exposure and HLA in healthy donors. The study ran its PCR with 60 Vbeta and 13 Jbeta primers. Clones were sequenced by immunoSEQ multiplex PCR, and TCRdb holds only the in-frame ones, with some missing. The sample gives 200,000 to 250,000 clones, more than 75% of which show up once; 4.5% to 6% is in the top ten. The sample was PBMCs. These receptors originate from a woman aged 40 to 55 in good health and CMV-seropositive.

The chain has TRBV19 and TRBJ1-1; D is undetermined. Per the germline V gene, CDR1 is LNHDA and CDR2 is SQIVND (reference sequence). The CDR3 contains 14 residues. V lost 6 bases and J lost 1, with 12 bases in between. The CDR3 region is CASSLNGRNTEAFF. DNA of the CDR3: TGTGCCAGTAGCTTAAACGGGAGGAACACTGAAGCTTTCTTT.

Details on this clone: A junction end diverges from the germline sequence, so it may reflect a read error. The gene calls are TRBV4-3 and TRBJ1-1; no clear D gene. Per germline, CDR1 LGHNA and CDR2 YSLEER. The CDR3 contains 15 residues. CDR3 in amino acids: CASRQAPQMDYEAFF. CDR3 coding DNA: TGCGCCAGCAGACAAGCACCACAGATGGATTATGAAGCTTTCTTT.

The V call is TRBV7-2, the J call TRBJ2-5, with D possibly TRBD2 on 6 matching bases. The germline V gene encodes CDR1 SGHTA and CDR2 FQGNSA. The length of the CDR3 is 12 residues. Trimming pared 3 bases from V and 6 bases from J, leaving 8 bases between. For the CDR3, the DNA is TGTGCCAGCAGCTTGGGGAGGCAGACCCAGTACTTC. This codes for CASSLGRQTQYF. The full variable domain, rest sourced from reference TRBV7-2 and TRBJ2-5, is GAGVSQSPSNKVTEKGKDVELRCDPISGHTALYWYRQSLGQGLEFLIYFQGNSAPDKSGLPSDRFSAERTGGSVSTLTIQRTQQEDSAVYLCASSLGRQTQYFGPGTRLLVL.

The chain has TRBV4-3 and TRBJ2-4; no reliable D call. The germline gives CDR1 LGHNA, CDR2 YSLEER. The CDR3 has 14 residues. V shed 0 bases and J shed 8 bases, with 11 bases lying between them. The CDR3 protein is CASSQEGVRDIQYF. CDR3 sequence (DNA): TGCGCCAGCAGCCAAGAAGGTGTTCGGGACATTCAGTACTTC.

CDR3 nucleotide sequence: TGTGCCAGCAGCTTGGGAGGGTATCAGCCCCAGCATTTT. It codes for CASSLGGYQPQHF. The chain joins TRBV5-6 to TRBJ1-5; D remains ambiguous. Per the germline V gene, CDR1 is SGHDT and CDR2 is YYEEEE. Trimming stripped 0 bases from V and 5 bases from J, with 6 bases between. The CDR3 extends over 13 amino acids.

The gene calls are TRBV30 and TRBJ1-4; TRBD1 is a possible D gene (5 bases). CDR3 length equals 15 residues. The germline gives CDR1 GTSNPN, CDR2 SVGIG (reference sequence). Trimming took off 0 bases at V and 4 bases at J, with 12 bases between the two ends. The CDR3 region has the DNA TGTGCCTGGAGTGTTTATCGGGGGGTTAATGAAAAACTGTTTTTT. It specifies CAWSVYRGVNEKLFF.

This clone was counted a single time. The chain couples TRBV7-9 to TRBJ2-7; perhaps TRBD1 as D (6 bases). Per the germline V gene, CDR1 is SEHNR and CDR2 is FQNEAQ (reference sequence). Trimming took off 3 bases at V and 4 bases at J, with 10 bases between the two ends. This CDR3 contains 13 residues. CDR3 sequence: CASSFLGQYEQYF. In DNA, the CDR3 is TGTGCCAGCAGCTTCCTGGGACAATACGAGCAGTACTTC.

The rearrangement uses TRBV5-4 and TRBJ1-4, with D possibly TRBD1 on 5 matching bases. With 5 bases removed from V and 8 bases from J, the gap between germline ends came to 19 bases. CDR1 SGHNT and CDR2 YYREEE come from the germline V gene (reference sequence). This CDR3 comprises 15 residues. CDR3 region: CASSNDRPTLEKLFF. The CDR3 coding sequence is TGTGCCAGCAGTAACGACAGACCCACTCTAGAAAAACTGTTTTTT.

The chain recombines TRBV29-1 with TRBJ2-1; TRBD1 agrees at 8 bases. The V and J ends lost 5 bases and 16 bases, in that order; junction bases with no gene match: 10. This CDR3 has 11 residues. Germline V gives CDR1 SQVTM, CDR2 ANQGSEA. CDR3 sequence (DNA): TGCAGCGTTTTGGACAGGGTCGGCAGTTTCTTC. Translating gives CSVLDRVGSFF.

This chain uses TRBV5-1 with TRBJ1-1, with no clear D. This CDR3 comprises 14 residues. CDR1 and CDR2 from the germline V gene are SGHRS and YFSETQ. Trimming took off 1 base at V and 4 bases at J, with 11 bases between the two ends. CDR3 sequence: CASSLFQESTEAFF. The CDR3 nucleotides are TGCGCCAGCAGCTTGTTCCAGGAAAGCACTGAAGCTTTCTTT.

The J gene is TRBJ2-5, the V gene TRBV5-5; perhaps TRBD1 as D (6 bases). The germline CDR1 and CDR2 sequences are SGHKS and YYEKEE (reference sequence). CDR3 length: 14 amino acids. Trimming pared 0 bases from V and 4 bases from J, leaving 10 bases between. In nucleotides, the CDR3 is TGTGCCAGCAGCTTGGAGGGGGTGACAGAGACCCAGTACTTC. Encoded protein: CASSLEGVTETQYF.

The chain couples TRBV19 to TRBJ2-2; 8 positions match TRBD1. Germline values: CDR1 LNHDA, CDR2 SQIVND (reference sequence). The CDR3 totals 15 residues. The ends lost 5 bases at V and 1 base at J; junction bases unmatched: 3. DNA for the CDR3: TGTGCCAGTAGTGCGGGACAGGTGAACACCGGGGAGCTGTTTTTT. It yields the protein CASSAGQVNTGELFF.

The rearrangement joins TRBV9 to TRBJ1-3; unclear D gene. Germline CDR1 is SGDLS and CDR2 is YYNGEE. The CDR3 is 15 amino acids. Trimming stripped 4 bases from V and 0 bases from J, with 11 bases between. This CDR3 reads CASSFSGISGNTIYF. CDR3 DNA: TGTGCCAGCAGCTTCTCTGGCATCTCTGGAAACACCATATATTTT. The whole variable domain, filled in from reference TRBV9 and TRBJ1-3, reads DSGVTQTPKHLITATGQRVTLRCSPRSGDLSVYWYQQSLDQGLQFLIQYYNGEERAKGNILERFSAQQFPDLHSELNLSSLELGDSALYFCASSFSGISGNTIYFGEGSWLTVV.

J is TRBJ2-1 and V is TRBV30; no reliable D call. Trimming left V 0 bases short and J 4 bases short, with 7 bases between. Germline CDR1 reads GTSNPN; CDR2 reads SVGIG (reference sequence). The CDR3 has 13 amino acids. The DNA for the CDR3 is TGTGCCTGGAGTGTTCTCCCGTACAATGAGCAGTTCTTC. Translated, it gives CAWSVLPYNEQFF.

The CDR3 sequence: CASSLGGGSYNEQFF. The CDR3 coding sequence is TGTGCCAGCAGCTTAGGCGGGGGATCCTACAATGAGCAGTTCTTC. The chain uses TRBV7-2 and TRBJ2-1, with 7 bases lining up with TRBD2. V lost 1 base, J lost 1 base, and 1 base stayed unmatched. This CDR3 spans 15 amino acids. Germline V lookup: CDR1 SGHTA, CDR2 FQGNSA.

The V gene is TRBV4-1, the J gene TRBJ1-2; 8 bases are shared with TRBD1. CDR3 length equals 14 residues. Germline-derived CDR1 and CDR2 are MGHRA and YSYEKL. The V and J ends lost 4 bases and 4 bases, in that order; junction bases with no gene match: 5. CDR3 DNA: TGCGCCAGCAGCCCCGCCGACAGGGGCTATGGCTACACCTTC. Translated, it gives CASSPADRGYGYTF.

CDR3 nucleotides: TGCGCCAGCAGTGAGTCGATGGGACTAGCCCAAGAGACCCAGTACTTC. Its protein is CASSESMGLAQETQYF. This chain connects TRBV10-2 to TRBJ2-5; 9 nucleotides line up with TRBD2. CDR3 length: 16 residues. The V gene end was trimmed by 0 bases and the J gene end by 1 base; junction bases not matched to a gene: 3. Germline CDR1 reads WSHSY; CDR2 reads SAAADI.

The sample holds one count of this clone. The chain links TRBV7-3 to TRBJ1-2, with 9 positions matching TRBD1. This CDR3 comprises 13 residues. The germline V gene has CDR1 SGHTA and CDR2 FQGTGA. J gave up 7 bases and V 4 bases, and 4 bases lay outside the gene matches. The CDR3 nucleotides are TGTGCCAGCAGCTCCGGACAGGGGTTTGGCTACACCTTC. Translation gives CASSSGQGFGYTF.

V usage is TRBV10-2 and J usage is TRBJ2-2; D may be TRBD2 (5 bases). The V end lost 6 bases, the J end lost 1 base, and 18 bases lay between the germline ends. Germline loops: CDR1 WSHSY, CDR2 SAAADI. The CDR3 runs 17 residues. The CDR3 sequence is CASRTTVTSLNTGELFF. The CDR3 coding sequence is TGCGCCAGCAGGACGACGGTTACTAGTCTGAACACCGGGGAGCTGTTTTTT.